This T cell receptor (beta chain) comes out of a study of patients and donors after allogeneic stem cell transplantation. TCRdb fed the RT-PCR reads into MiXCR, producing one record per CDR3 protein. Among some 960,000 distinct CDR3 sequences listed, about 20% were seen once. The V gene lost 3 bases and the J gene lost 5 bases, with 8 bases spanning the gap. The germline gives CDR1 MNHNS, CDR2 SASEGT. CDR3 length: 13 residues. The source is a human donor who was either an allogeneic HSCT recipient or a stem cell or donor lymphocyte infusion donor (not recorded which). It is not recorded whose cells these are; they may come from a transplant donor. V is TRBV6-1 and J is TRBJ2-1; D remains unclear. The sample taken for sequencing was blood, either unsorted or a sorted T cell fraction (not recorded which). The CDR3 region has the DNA TGTGCCAGCAGTGACAGTGTACACAATGAGCAGTTCTTC. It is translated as CASSDSVHNEQFF.